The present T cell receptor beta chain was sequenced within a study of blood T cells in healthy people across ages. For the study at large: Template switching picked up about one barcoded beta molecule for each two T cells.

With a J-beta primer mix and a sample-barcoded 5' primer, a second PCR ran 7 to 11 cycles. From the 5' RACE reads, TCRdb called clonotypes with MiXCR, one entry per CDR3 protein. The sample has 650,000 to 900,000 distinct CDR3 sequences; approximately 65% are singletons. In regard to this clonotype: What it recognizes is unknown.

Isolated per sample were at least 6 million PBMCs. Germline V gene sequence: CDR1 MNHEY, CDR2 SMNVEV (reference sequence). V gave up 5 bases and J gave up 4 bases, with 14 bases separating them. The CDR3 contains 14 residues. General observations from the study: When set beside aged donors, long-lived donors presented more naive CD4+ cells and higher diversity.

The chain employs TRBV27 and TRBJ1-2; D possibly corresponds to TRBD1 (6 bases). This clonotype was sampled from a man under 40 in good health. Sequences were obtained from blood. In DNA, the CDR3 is TGTGCCAGCAGTCCCCAAGGGGGTCCCTATGGCTACACCTTC. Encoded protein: CASSPQGGPYGYTF.